This T cell receptor beta chain was documented in a study of cytomegalovirus exposure and HLA in healthy donors. Here immunoSEQ multiplex PCR was the method, and the copy in TCRdb shows in-frame clones only, minus some. This sample has 70,000 to 80,000 clones, with approximately 95% found just once. For this clone: Its target is unknown.

There are 14 residues in the CDR3. The germline V and J ends were trimmed by 3 bases and 8 bases, with 12 bases remaining between them. Germline CDR1 SGHDT, CDR2 YYEEEE. Study conclusions and caveats: There were three CMV-associated chains whose specificity for CMV antigens was confirmed in vitro. A list of 164 TCR beta chains associated with cytomegalovirus was given. Rare TCR sequences predominated, though certain public TCRs were found in many donors.

Separation from the roughly 680-subject first cohort characterized the roughly 120-subject validation cohort, to which the donors belonged. The sequencing input was PBMCs. This TCR was sampled from a woman aged 18-35 years in good health and CMV-seropositive. The rearrangement links TRBV5-6 to TRBJ1-6, with D tentatively TRBD1 (6 bases). CDR3 amino acids: CASSSRDTDSPLHF. In DNA, the CDR3 is TGTGCCAGCAGCTCACGGGACACGGATTCACCCCTCCACTTT.